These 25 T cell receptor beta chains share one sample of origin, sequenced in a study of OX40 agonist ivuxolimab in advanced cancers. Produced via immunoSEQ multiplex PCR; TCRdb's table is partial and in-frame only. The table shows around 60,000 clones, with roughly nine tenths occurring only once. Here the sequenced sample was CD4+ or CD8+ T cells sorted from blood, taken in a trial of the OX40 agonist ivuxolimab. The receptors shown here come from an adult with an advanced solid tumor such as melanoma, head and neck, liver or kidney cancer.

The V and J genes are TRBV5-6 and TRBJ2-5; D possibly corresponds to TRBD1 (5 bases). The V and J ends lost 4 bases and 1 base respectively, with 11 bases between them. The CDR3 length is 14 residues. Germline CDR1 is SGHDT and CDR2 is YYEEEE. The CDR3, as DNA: TGTGCCAGCAGCCGTTTAGGGGTCCAAGAGACCCAGTACTTC. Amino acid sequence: CASSRLGVQETQYF.

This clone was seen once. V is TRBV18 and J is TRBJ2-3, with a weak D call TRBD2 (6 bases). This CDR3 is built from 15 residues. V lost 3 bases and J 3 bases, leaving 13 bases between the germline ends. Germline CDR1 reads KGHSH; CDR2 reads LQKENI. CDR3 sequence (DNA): TGTGCCAGCTCACCCCCTGCAAGCGGGACAGATACGCAGTATTTT. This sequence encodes CASSPPASGTDTQYF.

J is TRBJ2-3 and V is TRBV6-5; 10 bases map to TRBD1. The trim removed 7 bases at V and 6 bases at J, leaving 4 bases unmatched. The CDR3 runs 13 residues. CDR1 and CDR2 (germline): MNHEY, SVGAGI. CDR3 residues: CASTGTGVDTQYF. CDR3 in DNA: TGTGCCAGCACCGGGACAGGGGTTGATACGCAGTATTTT.

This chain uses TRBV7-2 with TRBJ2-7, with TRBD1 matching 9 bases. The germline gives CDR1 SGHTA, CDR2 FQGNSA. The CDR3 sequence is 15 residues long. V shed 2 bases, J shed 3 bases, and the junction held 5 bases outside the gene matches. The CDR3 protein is CASSLTGQGIYEQYF. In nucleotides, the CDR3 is TGTGCCAGCAGCTTAACGGGACAGGGTATCTACGAGCAGTACTTC.

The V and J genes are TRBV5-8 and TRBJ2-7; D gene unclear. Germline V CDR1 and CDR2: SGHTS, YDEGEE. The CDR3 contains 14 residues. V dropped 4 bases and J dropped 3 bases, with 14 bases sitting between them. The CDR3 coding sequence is TGTGCCAGCAGCCCCCTTGGGATTGGCTACGAGCAGTACTTC. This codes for CASSPLGIGYEQYF.

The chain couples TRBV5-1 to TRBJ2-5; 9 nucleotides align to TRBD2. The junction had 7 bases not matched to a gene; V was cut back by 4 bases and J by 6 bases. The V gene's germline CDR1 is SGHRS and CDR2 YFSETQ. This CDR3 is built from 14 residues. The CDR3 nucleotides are TGCGCCAGCAGCGTCGGGACTAGCTGGAAGACCCAGTACTTC. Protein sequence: CASSVGTSWKTQYF.

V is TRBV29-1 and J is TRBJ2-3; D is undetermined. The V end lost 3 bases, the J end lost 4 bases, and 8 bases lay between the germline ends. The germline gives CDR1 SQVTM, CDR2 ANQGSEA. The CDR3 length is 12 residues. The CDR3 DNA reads TGCAGCGTTGACATCTCACCAGATACGCAGTATTTT. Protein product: CSVDISPDTQYF.

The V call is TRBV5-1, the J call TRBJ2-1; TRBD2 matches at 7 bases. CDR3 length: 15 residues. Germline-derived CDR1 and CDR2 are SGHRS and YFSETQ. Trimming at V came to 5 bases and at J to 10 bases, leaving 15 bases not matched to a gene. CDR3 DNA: TGCGCCAGCAGACAACCTAGCGGATATCCCGAGGAGCAGTTCTTC. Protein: CASRQPSGYPEEQFF.

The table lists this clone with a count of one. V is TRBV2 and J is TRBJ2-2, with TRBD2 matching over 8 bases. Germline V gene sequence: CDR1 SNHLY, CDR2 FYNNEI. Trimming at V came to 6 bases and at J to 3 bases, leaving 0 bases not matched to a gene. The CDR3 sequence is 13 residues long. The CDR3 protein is CASRLADTGELFF. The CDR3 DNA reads TGTGCCAGCAGACTAGCGGACACCGGGGAGCTGTTTTTT.

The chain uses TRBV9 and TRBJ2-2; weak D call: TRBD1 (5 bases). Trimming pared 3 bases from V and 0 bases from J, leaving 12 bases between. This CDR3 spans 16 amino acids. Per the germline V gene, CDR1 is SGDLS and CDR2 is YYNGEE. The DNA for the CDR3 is TGTGCCAGCAGCGAGCGACAGTTCGCGAACACCGGGGAGCTGTTTTTT. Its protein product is CASSERQFANTGELFF.

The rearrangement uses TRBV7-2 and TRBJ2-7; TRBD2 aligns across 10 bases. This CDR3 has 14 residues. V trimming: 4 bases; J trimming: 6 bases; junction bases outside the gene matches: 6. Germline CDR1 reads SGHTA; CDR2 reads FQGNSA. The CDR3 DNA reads TGTGCCAGCAGCTCCAGCGGGGGGGTACGCGAGCAGTACTTC. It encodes CASSSSGGVREQYF. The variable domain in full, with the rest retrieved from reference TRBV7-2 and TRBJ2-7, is GAGVSQSPSNKVTEKGKDVELRCDPISGHTALYWYRQSLGQGLEFLIYFQGNSAPDKSGLPSDRFSAERTGGSVSTLTIQRTQQEDSAVYLCASSSSGGVREQYFGPGTRLTVT.

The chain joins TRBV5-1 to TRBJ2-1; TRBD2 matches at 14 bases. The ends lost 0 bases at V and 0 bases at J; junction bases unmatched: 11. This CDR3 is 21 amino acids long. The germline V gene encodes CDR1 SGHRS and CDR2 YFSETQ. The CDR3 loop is CASSLGPTSGTSGSSYNEQFF. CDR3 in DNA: TGCGCCAGCAGCTTGGGCCCGACATCCGGGACTAGCGGGAGCTCCTACAATGAGCAGTTCTTC.

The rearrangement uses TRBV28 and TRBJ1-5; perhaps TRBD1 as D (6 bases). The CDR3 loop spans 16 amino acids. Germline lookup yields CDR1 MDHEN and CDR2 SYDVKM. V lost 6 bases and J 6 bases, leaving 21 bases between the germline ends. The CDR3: CASREEERGVGQPQHF. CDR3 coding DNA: TGTGCCAGCAGGGAAGAGGAGAGGGGGGTAGGTCAGCCCCAGCATTTT.

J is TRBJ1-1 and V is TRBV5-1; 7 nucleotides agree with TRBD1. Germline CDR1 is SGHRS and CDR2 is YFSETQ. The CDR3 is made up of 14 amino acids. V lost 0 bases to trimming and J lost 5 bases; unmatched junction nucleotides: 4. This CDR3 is CASSLGAGGTEAFF. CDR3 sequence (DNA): TGCGCCAGCAGCTTGGGGGCAGGGGGAACTGAAGCTTTCTTT.

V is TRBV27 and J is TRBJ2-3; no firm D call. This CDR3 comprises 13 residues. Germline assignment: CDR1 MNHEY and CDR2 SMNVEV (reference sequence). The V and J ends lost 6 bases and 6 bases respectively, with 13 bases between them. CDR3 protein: CASRPYNRDTQYF. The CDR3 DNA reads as TGTGCCAGCAGACCTTACAATCGGGATACGCAGTATTTT.

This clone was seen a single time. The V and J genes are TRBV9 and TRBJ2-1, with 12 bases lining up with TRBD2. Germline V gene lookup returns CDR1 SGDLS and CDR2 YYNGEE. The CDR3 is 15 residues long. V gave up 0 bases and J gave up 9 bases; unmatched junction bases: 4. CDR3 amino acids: CASSVEASGRGEQFF. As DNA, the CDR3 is TGTGCCAGCAGCGTAGAGGCTAGCGGGAGGGGTGAGCAGTTCTTC.

This CDR3 is CAWMVDSGTVDNEQFF. CDR3 coding DNA: TGTGCCTGGATGGTCGATTCCGGGACAGTCGACAATGAGCAGTTCTTC. V usage is TRBV30 and J usage is TRBJ2-1; the match to TRBD1 covers 7 bases. Germline V gene data show CDR1 as GTSNPN and CDR2 as SVGIG (reference sequence). Unmatched junction bases numbered 14, after V lost 4 bases and J lost 5 bases. The CDR3 is 16 amino acids.

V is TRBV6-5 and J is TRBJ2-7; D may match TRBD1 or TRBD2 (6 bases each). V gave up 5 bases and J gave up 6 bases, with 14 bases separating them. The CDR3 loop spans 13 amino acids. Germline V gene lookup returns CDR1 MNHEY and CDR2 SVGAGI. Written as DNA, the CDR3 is TGTGCCAGCAGTCCCGGCAGGGGAGGCGAGCAGTACTTC. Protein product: CASSPGRGGEQYF.

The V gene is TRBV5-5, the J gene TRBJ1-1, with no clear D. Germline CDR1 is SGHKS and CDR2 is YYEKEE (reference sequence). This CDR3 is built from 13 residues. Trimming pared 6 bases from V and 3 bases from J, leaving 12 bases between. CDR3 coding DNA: TGTGCCAGCAACCCGGACGGATACACTGAAGCTTTCTTT. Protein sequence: CASNPDGYTEAFF.

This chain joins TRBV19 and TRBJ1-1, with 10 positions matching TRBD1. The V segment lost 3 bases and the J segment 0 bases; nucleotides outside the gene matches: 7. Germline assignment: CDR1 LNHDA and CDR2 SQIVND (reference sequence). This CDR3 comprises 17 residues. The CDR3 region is CASSMWTGGTMNTEAFF. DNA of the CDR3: TGTGCCAGTAGTATGTGGACAGGGGGTACCATGAACACTGAAGCTTTCTTT.

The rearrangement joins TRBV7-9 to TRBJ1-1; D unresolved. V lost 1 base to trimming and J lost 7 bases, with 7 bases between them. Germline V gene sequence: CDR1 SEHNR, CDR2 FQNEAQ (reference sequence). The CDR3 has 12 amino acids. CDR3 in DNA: TGTGCCAGCAGCTTAGTGGGAGATGAAGCTTTCTTT. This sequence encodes CASSLVGDEAFF.

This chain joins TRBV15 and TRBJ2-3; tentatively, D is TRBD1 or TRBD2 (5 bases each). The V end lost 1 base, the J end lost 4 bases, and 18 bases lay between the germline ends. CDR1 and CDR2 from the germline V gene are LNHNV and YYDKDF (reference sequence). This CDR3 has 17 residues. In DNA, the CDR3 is TGTGCCACCAGCAGAGTCCGGGACCCCACGCGCGCAGATACGCAGTATTTT. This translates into CATSRVRDPTRADTQYF.

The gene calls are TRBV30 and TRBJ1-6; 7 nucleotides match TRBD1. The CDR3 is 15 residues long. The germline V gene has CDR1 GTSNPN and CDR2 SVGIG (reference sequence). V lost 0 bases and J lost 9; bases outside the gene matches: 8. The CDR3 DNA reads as TGTGCCTGGAGTGTACTCGACAGGGCTAGTTCACCCCTCCACTTT. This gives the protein CAWSVLDRASSPLHF.

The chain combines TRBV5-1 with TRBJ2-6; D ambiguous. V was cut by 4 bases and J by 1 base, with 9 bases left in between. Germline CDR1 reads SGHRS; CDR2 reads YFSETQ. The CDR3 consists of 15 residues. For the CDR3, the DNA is TGCGCCAGCAGCGACCTTCGATCTGGGGCCAACGTCCTGACTTTC. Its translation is CASSDLRSGANVLTF.

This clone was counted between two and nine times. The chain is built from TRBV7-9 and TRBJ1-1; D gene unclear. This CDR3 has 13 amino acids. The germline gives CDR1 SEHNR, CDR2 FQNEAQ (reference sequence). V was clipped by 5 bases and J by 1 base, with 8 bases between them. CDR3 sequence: CASSPSQNTEAFF. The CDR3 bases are TGTGCCAGCAGCCCAAGTCAGAACACTGAAGCTTTCTTT.